This TCR beta chain was found in a study of blood T cell repertoires in COVID-19. On the study more broadly: COVID-19 samples collected from the United States, Italy and Spain covered acute and convalescent phases. T cells, B-cell-depleted T cells, or PBMCs provided the cDNA or gDNA that served as material.

Trimming left V 4 bases short and J 6 bases short, with 15 bases between. Per the germline V gene, CDR1 is SQVTM and CDR2 is ANQGSEA. There are 13 residues in the CDR3. Under the authors' procedure: Reference gene primers were amplified, and this amplification served to estimate nucleated cell counts. Profiling relied on immunoSEQ multiplex PCR, and the TCRdb table lists in-frame clones only, not all of them. Clonal size and the V and J genes are those of that table, whereas D and trimming came from the DNA. The repertoire holds 250,000 to 350,000 clones, with approximately 84% as singletons. Sequencing was performed on peripheral blood. This TCR was sampled from a human donor with COVID-19, enrolled during active disease. The donor label of this sample is uncertain. V is TRBV29-1 and J is TRBJ1-2, with D unclear. The CDR3 reads CSVAGSQYNGYTF. The CDR3 region has the DNA TGCAGCGTTGCTGGGAGCCAATATAATGGCTACACCTTC.